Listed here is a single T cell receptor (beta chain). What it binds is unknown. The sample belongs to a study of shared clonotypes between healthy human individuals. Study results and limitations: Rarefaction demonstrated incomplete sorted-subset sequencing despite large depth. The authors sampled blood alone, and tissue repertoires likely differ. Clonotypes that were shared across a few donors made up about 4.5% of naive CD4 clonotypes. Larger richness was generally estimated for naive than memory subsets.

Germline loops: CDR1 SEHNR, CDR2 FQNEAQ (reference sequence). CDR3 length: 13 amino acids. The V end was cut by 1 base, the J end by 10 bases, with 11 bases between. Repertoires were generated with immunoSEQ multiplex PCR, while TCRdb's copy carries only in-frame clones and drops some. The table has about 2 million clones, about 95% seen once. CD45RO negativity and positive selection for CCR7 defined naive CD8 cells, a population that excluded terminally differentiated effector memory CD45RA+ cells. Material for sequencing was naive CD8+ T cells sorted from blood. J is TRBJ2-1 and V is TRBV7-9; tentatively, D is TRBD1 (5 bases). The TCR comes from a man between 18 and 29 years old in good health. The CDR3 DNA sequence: TGTGCCAGCAGCTTAGGGGTTGACAGAGAGCAGTTCTTC. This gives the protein CASSLGVDREQFF.